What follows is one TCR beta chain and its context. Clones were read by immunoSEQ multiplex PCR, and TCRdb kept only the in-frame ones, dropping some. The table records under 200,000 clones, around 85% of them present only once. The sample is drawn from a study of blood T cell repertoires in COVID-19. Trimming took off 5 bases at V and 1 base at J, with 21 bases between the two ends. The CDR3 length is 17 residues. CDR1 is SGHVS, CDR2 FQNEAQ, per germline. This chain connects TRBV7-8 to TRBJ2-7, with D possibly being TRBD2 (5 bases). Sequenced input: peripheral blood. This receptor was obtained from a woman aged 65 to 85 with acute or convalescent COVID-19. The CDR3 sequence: CASSSIQSGRGSYEQYF. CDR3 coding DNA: TGTGCCAGCAGCAGCATACAGTCGGGGAGAGGGTCCTACGAGCAGTACTTC.